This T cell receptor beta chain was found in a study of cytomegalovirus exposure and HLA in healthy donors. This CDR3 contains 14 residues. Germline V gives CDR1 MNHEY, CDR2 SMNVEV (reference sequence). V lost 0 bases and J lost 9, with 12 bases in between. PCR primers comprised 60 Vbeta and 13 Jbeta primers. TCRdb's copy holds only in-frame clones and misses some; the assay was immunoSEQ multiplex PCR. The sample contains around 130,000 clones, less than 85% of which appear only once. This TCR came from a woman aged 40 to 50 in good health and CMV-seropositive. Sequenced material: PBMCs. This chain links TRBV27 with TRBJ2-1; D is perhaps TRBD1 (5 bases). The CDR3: CASSLSLGLGEQFF. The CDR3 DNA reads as TGTGCCAGCAGTTTATCACTGGGGCTTGGTGAGCAGTTCTTC.